This is a list of T cell receptor beta chains from one sample in a study of vaccination effects on CD4 cells after COVID-19. Data came from immunoSEQ multiplex PCR; TCRdb stores just in-frame clones and leaves some out. The sample has 25,000 to 30,000 clones, over 70% seen once. Their antigens are not known. The specimen was CD4+ T cells from PBMCs cultured with HCoV-229E spike peptides, collected after COVID-19 vaccination. Receptors were obtained from a human donor who received a COVID-19 vaccine. Each CDR3 is given with its conserved first and last residue. D genes are given only for firm matches. Where a row states a size, it is once, few, many or the class of an expanded clone; other rows omit it.

TRBJ2-5 TRBV5-6 - - TGTGCCAGCAGTTTTGTTACGGGGGGCCTCCAAGAGACCCAGTACTTC CASSFVTGGLQETQYF
TRBJ2-7 TRBV4-1 - - TGCGCCAGCAGCCAAGTTTTCTATGAGGAGCAGTACTTC CASSQVFYEEQYF
TRBJ1-2 TRBV6-1 - - TGTGCCAGCAGTGAATCAGGGCCGAGTCTGGGCTACACCTTC CASSESGPSLGYTF
TRBJ2-1 TRBV12-5 - TRBD2 TGTGCTAGTGGTAGATTGGGGACTAGCGGGGGGAGCTCCTACAATGAGCAGTTCTTC CASGRLGTSGGSSYNEQFF
TRBJ2-7 TRBV11-3 - - TGTGCCAGCAGCTTAGAGAGGGGTCAGTCCGAGCAGTACTTC CASSLERGQSEQYF
TRBJ1-2 TRBV10-2 once - TGCGCCAGCAGTGAGGGACAGTGGGGGGAATATGGCTACACCTTC CASSEGQWGEYGYTF
TRBJ2-6 TRBV30 - - TGTGCCTGCGCTGGGGGTCTTGGGGCCAACGTCCTGACTTTC CACAGGLGANVLTF
TRBJ2-3 TRBV2 - - TGTGCCAGCAGTACGGGACACCCTAGCACAGATACGCAGTATTTT CASSTGHPSTDTQYF
TRBJ1-3 TRBV28 few - TGTGCCAGCAGTTCCATGCTCGGCGGTGGAAACACCATATATTTT CASSSMLGGGNTIYF
TRBJ2-1 TRBV11-2 - - TGTGCCAGCAGCTTAATGAGCAGTACCAATGAGCAGTTCTTC CASSLMSSTNEQFF
TRBJ1-1 TRBV29-1 - - TGCAGCGTTGATCAGGGGATGAACACTGAAGCTTTCTTT CSVDQGMNTEAFF
TRBJ1-5 TRBV7-2 - - TGTGCCAGCAGCTTAGGTGACCCAATGCCCCAGCATTTT CASSLGDPMPQHF
TRBJ2-7 TRBV29-1 - - TGCAGCGTTGAAGAGGGGAGGGGGCGAAGCTACGAGCAGTACTTC CSVEEGRGRSYEQYF
TRBJ2-1 TRBV5-1 - - TGCGCCAGCAGCTCTACCGGGACAAATTACAATGAGCAGTTCTTC CASSSTGTNYNEQFF
TRBJ1-5 TRBV4-1 - - TGCGCCAGCAGCCAAATTATAGGAAATCAGCCCCAGCATTTT CASSQIIGNQPQHF
TRBJ2-5 TRBV4-1 few - TGCGCCAGCAGCCAAGTGGCCTCCGAAGAGACCCAGTACTTC CASSQVASEETQYF
TRBJ1-3 TRBV2 once - TGTGCCAGCAGGACGGCATTCTCTGGAAACACCATATATTTT CASRTAFSGNTIYF
TRBJ2-1 TRBV10-3 - TRBD2 TGTGCCATCGGTAGCGGGTCTTACAATGAGCAGTTCTTC CAIGSGSYNEQFF
TRBJ2-7 TRBV11-2 - - TGTGCCAGCAGCCCCATACAGGGTTCTCCCTACGAGCAGTACTTC CASSPIQGSPYEQYF
TRBJ2-7 TRBV28 - - TGTGCCAGCAGTTTATTCACTAGCAAAGGCATGTACTTC CASSLFTSKGMYF
TRBJ1-3 TRBV6-5 few - TGTGCCAGCACTAACCCGGGGTCGGGTGTGTATTTT CASTNPGSGVYF
TRBJ2-3 TRBV14 - TRBD2 TGTGCCAGCAGCTCGGGACTATCTTACACCACAGATACGCAGTATTTT CASSSGLSYTTDTQYF
TRBJ2-1 TRBV4-2 - - TGTGCCAGCAGCCAAGATGAAGGAGCTAAAGAGTTCTTC CASSQDEGAKEFF
TRBJ2-1 TRBV13 - TRBD2 TGTGCCAGCAGCCCGGGGACTAGCGGGCCGACCTACAATGAGCAGTTCTTC CASSPGTSGPTYNEQFF
TRBJ2-7 TRBV27 - TRBD1 TGTGCCAGCAGTCGCACCGGGACAGTAGCCTACGAGCAGTACTTC CASSRTGTVAYEQYF
TRBJ2-7 TRBV19 - TRBD2 TGTGCCAGTAGTCAAGCCGGGCCGGGGGGCGAGCAGTACTTC CASSQAGPGGEQYF
TRBJ2-5 TRBV5-4 - - TGTGCCAGCAGCGGCGAGTTCCCGGAGACCCAGTACTTC CASSGEFPETQYF
TRBJ2-1 TRBV5-1 - - TGCGCCAGCGCTATGGACTCCAATGAGCAGTTCTTC CASAMDSNEQFF
TRBJ2-7 TRBV6-2/TRBV6-3 few TRBD2 TGTGCCAGCAGTTATCCGGGGCAGGCTAGCGGGATGACCTACGAGCAGTACTTC CASSYPGQASGMTYEQYF
TRBJ2-3 TRBV18 - - TGTGCCAGCTCACCGACAGATACGCAGTATTTT CASSPTDTQYF
TRBJ2-1 TRBV5-5 - TRBD1 TGTGCCAGCAGCCGGACAGGGACAGAGCAGTTCTTC CASSRTGTEQFF
TRBJ2-5 TRBV19 - TRBD1 TGTGCCAGTAGTCTCCAGGGGGCCCAAGAGACCCAGTACTTC CASSLQGAQETQYF
TRBJ1-1 TRBV12-3/TRBV12-4 - TRBD1 TGTGCCAGTAAGGGGACAGTGAACACTGAAGCTTTCTTT CASKGTVNTEAFF
TRBJ1-1 TRBV10-1 - - TGCGCCAGCAGTGAGTCGTTGCAGGGGATGAACACTGAAGCTTTCTTT CASSESLQGMNTEAFF
TRBJ2-5 TRBV12-5 - TRBD2 TGTGCTAGTGGTTTGGTTCCTAGCGGGGACAAAGAGACCCAGTACTTC CASGLVPSGDKETQYF
TRBJ2-3 TRBV5-1 - - TGCGCCAGCAGCTTACAGGGAGGCACAGATACGCAGTATTTT CASSLQGGTDTQYF
TRBJ1-5 TRBV6-1 - - TGTGCCAGCAGTGACAGGGGTGGACAGCCCCAGCATTTT CASSDRGGQPQHF
TRBJ1-5 TRBV9 - - TGTGCCAGCAGCGCCGACACGAATCAGCCCCAGCATTTT CASSADTNQPQHF
TRBJ1-3 TRBV6-6 - TRBD1 TGTGCCAGCAGTTACGGGGGACAGGGGTCGGACACCATATATTTT CASSYGGQGSDTIYF
TRBJ1-5 TRBV7-2 - - TGTGCCAGCAGCTTTAGTCAGCGTAATCAGCCCCAGCATTTT CASSFSQRNQPQHF
TRBJ2-2 TRBV24-1 - TRBD2 TGTGCCACCAGTGATAACCTAGCGGGGGACACCGGGGAGCTGTTTTTT CATSDNLAGDTGELFF
TRBJ2-7 TRBV18 - - TGTGCCAGCTCTTTTAACTACGAGCAGTACTTC CASSFNYEQYF
TRBJ2-1 TRBV12-3/TRBV12-4 - - TGTGCCAGCAGCCGACAAGATTATAATGAGCAGTTCTTC CASSRQDYNEQFF
TRBJ2-1 TRBV13 - - TGTGCCAGCAGCTTAGGGGGCTCCTACAATGAGCAGTTCTTC CASSLGGSYNEQFF
TRBJ2-3 TRBV6-7 - - TGTGCCAGCAGTTACTGTAGGGTCGGCACAGATACGCAGTATTTT CASSYCRVGTDTQYF
TRBJ1-5 TRBV11-2 - - TGTGCCAGCAGCTTCAGTAGCAATCAGCCCCAGCATTTT CASSFSSNQPQHF
TRBJ1-1 TRBV10-3 - TRBD1 TGTGCCATCAAGGGGGACAGGGGTTTCTCTGAAGCTTTCTTT CAIKGDRGFSEAFF